What follows describes a single TCR beta chain. This entry belongs to a study of blood T cell repertoires in COVID-19. From germline, CDR1 is SGHTA and CDR2 FQGNSA. The CDR3 runs 13 residues. The ends were cut back, 4 bases at V and 3 bases at J, with 7 bases in the middle. The table came from immunoSEQ multiplex PCR; TCRdb's copy has only in-frame clones and leaves some out. The sample holds about 250,000 clones, roughly 80% seen once. The sequencing sample was made of PBMCs or T cells enriched from blood (not recorded which). This receptor was taken from a woman aged 40 to 50 who had been exposed to COVID-19. This rearrangement joins TRBV7-2 to TRBJ2-1, with a tentative D call TRBD2 (5 bases). CDR3 amino acids: CASSSRDYNEQFF. The CDR3 DNA reads as TGTGCCAGCAGCTCCCGGGACTACAATGAGCAGTTCTTC.